The source of this TCR beta chain is a study of vaccination and CD4 T cells after COVID-19. Study-level information: Each convalescent patient was PCR positive for SARS-CoV-2 on nasal swab; fewer than ten cases were mild and one severe.

The Oncomine TCR Beta short-read assay was applied to DNA of cultured CD4+ T cells. TCRdb analysed the PCR reads with MiXCR anew, one entry per CDR3 protein. The table shows roughly 14,000 distinct CDR3 sequences, with almost 50% occurring only once. Trimming took off 3 bases at V and 4 bases at J, with 7 bases between the two ends. The CDR3 covers 12 residues. Looked up from germline, CDR1 is SGHAT and CDR2 is FQNNGV. Regarding treatment: 10-day PBMC culture with coronavirus spike peptide pools or control peptides (ViraFEST assay). This clonotype was observed a few times. Its antigen is still unknown.

The sample was cultured CD4+ T cells from blood, taken after SARS-CoV-2 vaccination. The rearrangement joins TRBV11-2 to TRBJ2-7; D ambiguous. This TCR derives from a human donor with COVID-19. The CDR3 sequence is CASSLSGYEQYF. The CDR3 bases are TGTGCCAGCAGCTTGTCCGGATACGAGCAGTACTTC.